This TCR beta chain was recorded in a study of blood T cell repertoires in COVID-19. Germline-derived CDR1 and CDR2 are SGHRS and YFSETQ. This CDR3 is 16 amino acids long. With V trimmed by 0 bases and J by 7 bases, 9 bases remained unmatched. Repertoires were generated with immunoSEQ multiplex PCR, while TCRdb's copy carries only in-frame clones and drops some. The sample lists roughly 280,000 clones; approximately 80% were seen once. The sequence was obtained from a man aged 55 to 69 with acute or convalescent COVID-19. This chain uses TRBV5-1 with TRBJ1-3, with 8 bases matching TRBD1. Sequenced material: peripheral blood. CDR3: CASSLGPTGGINTIYF. In nucleotides, the CDR3 is TGCGCCAGCAGCTTGGGACCTACAGGGGGGATTAACACCATATATTTT.